This entry is about one T cell receptor beta chain. The target of this receptor is not known. No base quality values were provided; no much bigger clone lies one nucleotide off. CD4+ and CD8+ cells were isolated by positive magnetic bead selection on an AutoMACS, and purity was checked by flow cytometry. After a first flow cytometry screen using a TCR V beta antibody panel, clonal expansions were characterized through TCRB deep sequencing of sorted CD8+ fractions. Ficoll-Paque PLUS density gradient separation was used to isolate peripheral blood mononuclear cells. DNA was extracted from CD4-enriched, CD8-enriched or PBMC samples with Nucleospin Tissue or Tissue XS kits and quantified with a Qubit 2.0 fluorometer. The sample originates from a study of somatic mutations in cytotoxic T cells in rheumatoid arthritis (TCRdb year 2017). Regarding the complete study: Right after diagnosis and prior to the start of any treatment, roughly 30 ml EDTA of peripheral blood was drawn from patients. Follow-up samples were taken post-diagnosis during immunosuppressive therapy with agents such as methotrexate, hydroxychloroquine and sulfasalazine. Some T-cell populations stained with V beta antibodies were sorted by flow on a FACSAria II or Sony SH800 to nearly 100% purity, with sorted V beta1+ cells additionally subjected to TCRB sequencing. To characterize clonality, the study used TCRB deep sequencing while asking whether somatic mutations are carried by expanded CD8+ T-cell clones in newly diagnosed, untreated rheumatoid arthritis. A total of roughly 60 rheumatoid arthritis patients and approximately 21 healthy controls underwent TCRB deep sequencing. Patient and control groups had essentially identical median ages.

Genomic DNA underwent TCRB CDR3 sequencing using the immunoSEQ assay. The source study handled its data this way. When patient CD8+ clones exceeding 1% were checked against published virus-specific TCRB sequences, only a few matched. The analyses included only productive TCRB rearrangements. Clonality was expressed as a Shannon entropy-based productive clonality index, with each clone defined by a unique TCRB CDR3 sequence. Repertoire overlap between two samples was calculated from the template counts of each clone relative to total templates per sample. V-gene usage measured by flow cytometry correlated with TCRB sequencing V-gene usage, with a Spearman r of approximately 0.6. TCRdb mirrors the immuneACCESS table, restricted to in-frame sequences. Some clones are absent from its copies; in checked studies, under half trace to an unresolved V gene, and the reason for the others is unknown. D and trimming were read from the DNA, whereas the V and J calls and clone size are those reported in that table. In this sample the table shows roughly 6,300 clones, approximately 75% of which occur a single time. The ten largest clones capture 25% to 30% of the sample.

Deletion took 3 bases off V and 15 bases off J, with a span of 15 bases between the germline ends. The CDR3, cysteine through phenylalanine, is 12 amino acids long. Only CDR3 DNA remains: 36 bases, in frame from the first base. According to the germline V gene, CDR1 reads SGHTA and CDR2 reads FQGNSA. The study at large found these results: The antigen targets of the expanded CD8+ clones were unknown, and absence from virus-specific databases did not rule out viral specificity. In patients, CD8+ clonality rose with age (Spearman r of about 0.53), which was not the case in healthy controls. There was no significant difference in CD8+ T-cell clonality between rheumatoid arthritis patients and age-matched healthy controls. Several identical CD8+ TCRB sequences were found in both blood and synovial fluid, and in about an eighth of the roughly 65 patients the largest CD8+ clone exceeded 20% of CD8+ cells. The finding that TRBV07 was slightly underrepresented in patients was left unadjusted for multiple comparisons.

The sequence links TRBV7-2 to TRBJ2-1, with the D segment identity uncertain. The clonotype was recovered from a woman aged 65 to 85 with rheumatoid arthritis. The sequenced sample was CD8+ T cells sorted from blood, obtained at a follow-up visit. The CDR3 reads CASSLTRGSPFF. Here is the DNA: TGTGCCAGCAGCTTGACCCGAGGAAGCCCGTTCTTC. Outside the CDR3, residues come from the reference TRBV7-2 and TRBJ2-1 proteins, so the full variable domain is: GAGVSQSPSNKVTEKGKDVELRCDPISGHTALYWYRQSLGQGLEFLIYFQGNSAPDKSGLPSDRFSAERTGGSVSTLTIQRTQQEDSAVYLCASSLTRGSPFFGPGTRLTVL.